The clone carrying this T cell receptor beta chain has a handful of counts. Its antigen is not known. As every portion of the isolated RNA was reverse transcribed, the sequencing read expressed TCRB transcripts. Only in-frame clones appear in the TCRdb table, and some are missing; sequencing was by immunoSEQ multiplex PCR. Among 900,000 or so clones, about a sixth were seen once, and the ten largest hold around 0.02%. Germline CDR1 and CDR2: SNHLY and FYNNEI. The ends lost 5 bases at V and 1 base at J; junction bases unmatched: 4. This CDR3 is built from 14 residues. This specimen belongs to a study of beta chain features in type 1 diabetes. Study-wide results and limits: Small HLA sub-analyses could not settle whether HLA shapes TCRB rearrangement. Fewer insertions but more deletions were seen at VDJ junctions in type 1 diabetes patients. Type 1 diabetes patients had TCRB CDR3s that were shorter (moderately but significantly so) in all four CD4+ subsets.

Sorting of CD4+ naive, central memory, regulatory and stem cell-like memory cells was performed via CD45RO/CCR7/CD25/CD127/CD95/CD27. The chain has TRBV2 and TRBJ1-1; 7 nucleotides align to TRBD1. Sequenced input: naive CD4+ T cells from blood. The source of this sequence is a woman aged 18-29 years in good health. CDR3 residues: CASSRSGGNTEAFF. CDR3 in DNA: TGTGCCAGCAGTCGGTCAGGGGGGAACACTGAAGCTTTCTTT.